This entry lists 15 T cell receptor beta chains sequenced from one sample in a study of T cell responses to AZD1222 COVID-19 vaccine. Only in-frame clones appear in the TCRdb table, and some are missing; sequencing was by immunoSEQ multiplex PCR. This sample has approximately 190,000 clones, with approximately 93% found just once. The input for sequencing was peripheral blood, taken 28 days after the second AZD1222 dose. The receptors originated from an adult who received the AZD1222 COVID-19 vaccine.

CDR3 DNA sequence: TGTGCCAGCAGCCAAATCGGGGGCTACACCTTC. Amino acids: CASSQIGGYTF. The V call is TRBV3-1 (or the pseudogene TRBV3-2), the J call TRBJ1-2; D gene uncertain. The CDR3 totals 11 residues. Between the trimmed V and J ends, which lost 2 bases and 8 bases, there was a span of 6 bases. Germline assignment: CDR1 LGHDT and CDR2 YNNKEL (reference sequence).

The chain links TRBV7-2 to TRBJ1-6; perhaps TRBD1 as D (5 bases). The germline V and J ends were trimmed by 1 base and 9 bases, with 10 bases remaining between them. The CDR3 totals 14 residues. Germline CDR1 and CDR2: SGHTA and FQGNSA. This CDR3 reads CASSLEQAPSPLHF. The CDR3, as DNA: TGTGCCAGCAGCTTAGAACAGGCCCCTTCACCCCTCCACTTT.

V usage is TRBV11-2 and J usage is TRBJ2-5, with D perhaps TRBD2 (6 bases). The CDR3 loop spans 12 amino acids. Germline values: CDR1 SGHAT, CDR2 FQNNGV. Trimming pared 4 bases from V and 3 bases from J, leaving 6 bases between. CDR3 DNA: TGTGCCAGCAGCTGGGGGGAAGAGACCCAGTACTTC. Translation: CASSWGEETQYF.

The chain employs TRBV5-5 and TRBJ1-3; maybe TRBD1 (5 bases). Germline loops: CDR1 SGHKS, CDR2 YYEKEE (reference sequence). The CDR3 is 16 residues long. V lost 0 bases and J 8 bases, leaving 18 bases between the germline ends. CDR3 region: CASSLAMRGPVDTIYF. Here the CDR3 DNA reads TGTGCCAGCAGCTTGGCCATGAGGGGACCCGTAGACACCATATATTTT.

The rearrangement links TRBV7-3 to TRBJ1-5, with a weak D call TRBD1 (6 bases). The V gene lost 7 bases and the J gene lost 0 bases, with 16 bases spanning the gap. CDR3 length: 16 residues. CDR1 is SGHTA, CDR2 FQGTGA, per germline. The CDR3 DNA sequence: TGTGCCAGCACCTCAGGGGAGGTGGGTAGCAATCAGCCCCAGCATTTT. The encoded protein is CASTSGEVGSNQPQHF.

V is TRBV19 and J is TRBJ2-6, with 9 bases fitting TRBD2. The junction had 6 bases not matched to a gene; V was cut back by 6 bases and J by 0 bases. The germline gives CDR1 LNHDA, CDR2 SQIVND (reference sequence). The CDR3 loop spans 17 amino acids. As DNA, the CDR3 is TGTGCCAGTAGATCCGGGACTAGCATCTCTGGGGCCAACGTCCTGACTTTC. Its protein product is CASRSGTSISGANVLTF.

The chain carries TRBV5-5 and TRBJ1-5; tentatively, D is TRBD1 (5 bases). Germline V CDR1 and CDR2: SGHKS, YYEKEE (reference sequence). CDR3 length equals 16 residues. The V gene lost 0 bases and the J gene lost 4 bases, with 14 bases spanning the gap. CDR3 bases: TGTGCCAGCAGCTTGGCCATCCATGGGACGAATCAGCCCCAGCATTTT. The encoded protein is CASSLAIHGTNQPQHF.

The chain is built from TRBV3-1 (or the pseudogene TRBV3-2) and TRBJ2-2, with D perhaps matching TRBD2 (7 bases). V lost 4 bases, J lost 0 bases, and 9 bases lay in between. CDR1 is LGHDT and CDR2 is YNNKEL in the germline V gene (reference sequence). CDR3 length equals 15 residues. The CDR3 loop is CASSPGGTNTGELFF. The CDR3 DNA reads as TGTGCCAGCAGCCCGGGGGGCACGAACACCGGGGAGCTGTTTTTT.

The V call is TRBV7-2, the J call TRBJ1-6; 7 nucleotides match TRBD1. The V segment lost 5 bases and the J segment 9 bases; nucleotides outside the gene matches: 10. Germline CDR1 and CDR2: SGHTA and FQGNSA. The CDR3 is 15 residues long. The CDR3 bases are TGTGCCAGCAGCCCCCGACAGGGAGGGGGTTCACCCCTCCACTTT. The encoded protein is CASSPRQGGGSPLHF.

V gene TRBV27 combines with J gene TRBJ1-3, with D perhaps TRBD1 (6 bases). The CDR3 has 17 amino acids. Trimming took 1 base from V and 1 from J, leaving 14 bases between them. In germline, CDR1 is MNHEY, CDR2 SMNVEV (reference sequence). The CDR3 protein is CASSLFGGAGSGNTIYF. In DNA form, the CDR3 reads TGTGCCAGCAGTTTATTTGGGGGCGCCGGTTCTGGAAACACCATATATTTT.

The V gene is TRBV9, the J gene TRBJ1-3; no clear D. V shed 3 bases and J shed 5 bases, with 0 bases lying between them. The germline V gene has CDR1 SGDLS and CDR2 YYNGEE. The CDR3 is 10 amino acids. The CDR3 region has the DNA TGTGCCAGCAGCGGAAACACCATATATTTT. Translated: CASSGNTIYF.

The rearrangement uses TRBV5-1 and TRBJ2-2; 11 nucleotides align to TRBD1. The CDR3 has 15 residues. Germline V gene data show CDR1 as SGHRS and CDR2 as YFSETQ. Trimming took 2 bases from V and 5 from J; bases not matched to a gene: 2. The CDR3 DNA reads TGCGCCAGCAGCTTAGGGACAGGGGGAACCGGGGAGCTGTTTTTT. This codes for CASSLGTGGTGELFF. The whole variable domain, filled in from reference TRBV5-1 and TRBJ2-2, reads KAGVTQTPRYLIKTRGQQVTLSCSPISGHRSVSWYQQTPGQGLQFLFEYFSETQRNKGNFPGRFSGRQFSNSRSEMNVSTLELGDSALYLCASSLGTGGTGELFFGEGSRLTVL.

This clone appeared once. J is TRBJ1-2 and V is TRBV7-2, with 8 bases identical to TRBD1. The ends lost 4 bases at V and 10 bases at J; junction bases unmatched: 8. The CDR3 length is 13 residues. Germline assignment: CDR1 SGHTA and CDR2 FQGNSA. CDR3 loop: CASSSEAGGLYTF. The CDR3 DNA reads as TGTGCCAGCAGCTCCGAAGCAGGGGGCCTCTACACCTTC.

The chain is built from TRBV9 and TRBJ1-6, with TRBD1 matching 7 bases. This CDR3 has 15 amino acids. The V segment lost 0 bases and the J segment 9 bases; nucleotides outside the gene matches: 6. CDR1 is SGDLS and CDR2 is YYNGEE in the germline V gene. As DNA, the CDR3 is TGTGCCAGCAGCGTAGAGGGCGACAGGGTTTCACCCCTCCACTTT. Protein: CASSVEGDRVSPLHF.

This clone was seen a few times. V usage is TRBV11-2 and J usage is TRBJ2-7, with D tentatively TRBD1 (5 bases). V shed 1 base and J shed 2 bases, with 12 bases lying between them. Germline-derived CDR1 and CDR2 are SGHAT and FQNNGV. This CDR3 spans 15 amino acids. The CDR3 spells CASSLGPGPAYEQYF. CDR3 sequence (DNA): TGTGCCAGCAGCTTAGGTCCAGGGCCAGCCTACGAGCAGTACTTC.